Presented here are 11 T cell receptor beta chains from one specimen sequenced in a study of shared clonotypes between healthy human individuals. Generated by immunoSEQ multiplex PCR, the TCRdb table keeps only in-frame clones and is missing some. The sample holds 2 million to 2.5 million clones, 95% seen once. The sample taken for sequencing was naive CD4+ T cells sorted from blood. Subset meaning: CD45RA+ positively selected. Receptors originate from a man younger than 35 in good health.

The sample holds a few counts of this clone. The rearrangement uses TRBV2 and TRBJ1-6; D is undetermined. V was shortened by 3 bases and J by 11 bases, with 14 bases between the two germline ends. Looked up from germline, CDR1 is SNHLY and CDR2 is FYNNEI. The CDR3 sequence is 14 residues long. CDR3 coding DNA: TGTGCCAGCAGTGAGACAAGGGAGTCGACACCCCTCCACTTT. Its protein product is CASSETRESTPLHF.

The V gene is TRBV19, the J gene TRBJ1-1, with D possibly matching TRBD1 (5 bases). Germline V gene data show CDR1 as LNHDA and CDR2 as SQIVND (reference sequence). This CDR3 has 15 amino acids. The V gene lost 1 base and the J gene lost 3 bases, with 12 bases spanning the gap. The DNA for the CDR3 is TGTGCCAGTAGTATAGGGCCCGGGGCCGACACTGAAGCTTTCTTT. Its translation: CASSIGPGADTEAFF.

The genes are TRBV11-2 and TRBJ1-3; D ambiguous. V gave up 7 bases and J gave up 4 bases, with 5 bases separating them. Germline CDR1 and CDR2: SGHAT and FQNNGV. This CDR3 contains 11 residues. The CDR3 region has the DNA TGTGCCAGCAAAGCAGGAAACACCATATATTTT. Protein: CASKAGNTIYF.

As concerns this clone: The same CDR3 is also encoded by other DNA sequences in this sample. The CDR3 sequence is CASSPWGENTEAFF. As DNA, the CDR3 is TGTGCCAGCTCACCATGGGGCGAGAACACTGAAGCTTTCTTT. The chain carries TRBV18 and TRBJ1-1; D perhaps matches TRBD1 (5 bases). Germline-derived CDR1 and CDR2 are KGHSH and LQKENI. V dropped 2 bases and J dropped 1 base, with 8 bases sitting between them. The CDR3 is 14 residues long.

The CDR3 spells CASSFIAGHNEQFF. The CDR3 DNA reads as TGTGCCAGCAGCTTTATAGCGGGGCACAATGAGCAGTTCTTC. The chain has TRBV7-8 and TRBJ2-1, with 8 bases lining up with TRBD2. Germline CDR1 reads SGHVS; CDR2 reads FQNEAQ. The CDR3 is made up of 14 amino acids. V lost 3 bases to trimming and J lost 5 bases; unmatched junction nucleotides: 3.

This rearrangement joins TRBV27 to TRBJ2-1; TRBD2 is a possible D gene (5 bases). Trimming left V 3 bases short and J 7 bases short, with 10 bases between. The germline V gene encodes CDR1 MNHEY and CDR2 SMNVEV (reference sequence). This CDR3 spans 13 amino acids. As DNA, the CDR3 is TGTGCCAGCAGTTTCCTAGAGGGTAATGAGCAGTTCTTC. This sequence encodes CASSFLEGNEQFF.

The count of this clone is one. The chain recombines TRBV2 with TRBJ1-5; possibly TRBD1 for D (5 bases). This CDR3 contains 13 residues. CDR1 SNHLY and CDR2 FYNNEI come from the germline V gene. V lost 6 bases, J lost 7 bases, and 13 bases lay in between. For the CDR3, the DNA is TGTGCCAGCAGCTTGGGGGGAGGCCAGCCCCAGCATTTT. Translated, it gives CASSLGGGQPQHF.

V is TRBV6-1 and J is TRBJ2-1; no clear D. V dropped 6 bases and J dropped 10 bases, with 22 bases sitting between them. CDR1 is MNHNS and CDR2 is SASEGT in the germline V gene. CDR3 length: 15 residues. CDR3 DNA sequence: TGTGCCAGCAGCCTCCCCCCTTCTCTAGGTAGCGAGCAGTTCTTC. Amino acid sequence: CASSLPPSLGSEQFF.

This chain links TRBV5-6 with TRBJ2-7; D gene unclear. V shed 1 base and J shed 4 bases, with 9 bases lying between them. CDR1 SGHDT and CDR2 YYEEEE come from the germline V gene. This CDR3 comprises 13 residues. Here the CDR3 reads CASSLNKLYEQYF. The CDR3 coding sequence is TGTGCCAGCAGCTTGAATAAGTTATACGAGCAGTACTTC. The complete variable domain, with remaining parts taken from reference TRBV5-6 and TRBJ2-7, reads DAGVTQSPTHLIKTRGQQVTLRCSPKSGHDTVSWYQQALGQGPQFIFQYYEEEERQRGNFPDRFSGHQFPNYSSELNVNALLLGDSALYLCASSLNKLYEQYFGPGTRLTVT.

The CDR3 nucleotides read TGTGCCAGCCGTACAGGGGCGCTGAATTCACCCCTCCACTTT. Translated, it gives CASRTGALNSPLHF. The rearrangement uses TRBV2 and TRBJ1-6; TRBD1 matches at 7 bases. The CDR3 totals 14 residues. Germline-derived CDR1 and CDR2 are SNHLY and FYNNEI. V trimming: 8 bases; J trimming: 7 bases; junction bases outside the gene matches: 8. Filled out from reference TRBV2 and TRBJ1-6, the complete variable domain reads EPEVTQTPSHQVTQMGQEVILRCVPISNHLYFYWYRQILGQKVEFLVSFYNNEISEKSEIFDDQFSVERPDGSNFTLKIRSTKLEDSAMYFCASRTGALNSPLHFGNGTRLTVT.

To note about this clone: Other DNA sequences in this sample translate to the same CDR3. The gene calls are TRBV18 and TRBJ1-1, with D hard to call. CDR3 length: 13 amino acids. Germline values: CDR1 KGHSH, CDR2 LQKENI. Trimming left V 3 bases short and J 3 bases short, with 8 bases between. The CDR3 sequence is CASSPIRDTEAFF. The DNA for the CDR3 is TGTGCCAGCTCACCCATAAGGGACACTGAAGCTTTCTTT.